Listed below are T cell receptor beta chains from one sample, sequenced in a study of blood T cell repertoires in COVID-19. Generated by immunoSEQ multiplex PCR, the TCRdb table keeps only in-frame clones and is missing some. The sample records a few hundred thousand clones, roughly 87% being singletons. Sequenced input: peripheral blood. These receptors were collected from a man between 18 and 35 years old with active or convalescent COVID-19. Both conserved end residues are part of each CDR3. D genes are given only for firm matches. The size of a clone is reported for some rows only, either as once, few or many, or as a class for expanded clones.

v_gene	j_gene	abundance	d_gene	CDR3nt	CDR3aa
TRBV5-4	TRBJ2-6	.	.	TGTGCCAGCAGCTGGTCAGGGGTTCGGGCCAACGTCCTGACTTTC	CASSWSGVRANVLTF
TRBV3-1/TRBV3-2	TRBJ2-4	.	.	TGTGCCAGCAGCCAACAGGGGAAAAACATTCAGTACTTC	CASSQQGKNIQYF
TRBV6-5	TRBJ2-1	.	TRBD2	TGTGCCAGCAGGACTAGCGGGGGAAGGAATGAGCAGTTCTTC	CASRTSGGRNEQFF
TRBV5-1	TRBJ2-1	.	TRBD2	TGCGCCAGCAGCTTCACTAGCGGGAGCTACAATGAGCAGTTCTTC	CASSFTSGSYNEQFF
TRBV5-1	TRBJ1-1	.	.	TGCGCCAGCAGTTTCGAGGGCTTGACTGAAGCTTTCTTT	CASSFEGLTEAFF
TRBV11-3	TRBJ2-5	few	.	TGTGCCAGCAGCTTAGAATCTCAAGAGACCCAGTACTTC	CASSLESQETQYF
TRBV27	TRBJ2-5	.	.	TGTGCCAGCAGTTTAAGGAGGAACGGCGAAGAGACCCAGTACTTC	CASSLRRNGEETQYF
TRBV11-3	TRBJ2-1	.	TRBD2	TGTGCCAGCAGCTCCACTAGCGGAGGGTCCTACAATGAGCAGTTCTTC	CASSSTSGGSYNEQFF
TRBV7-3	TRBJ2-1	once	TRBD2	TGTGCCAGCAGCTCTAGCGGGGAGCAGTTCTTC	CASSSSGEQFF
TRBV14	TRBJ2-2	.	.	TGTGCCAGCAGCCAAGATCTTTTAGTTACCGGGGAGCTGTTTTTT	CASSQDLLVTGELFF
TRBV4-3	TRBJ1-1	.	TRBD1	TGCGCCAGCAGCCAAGAATTAGGGGACAGGGGCTCTGAAGCTTTCTTT	CASSQELGDRGSEAFF
TRBV6-1	TRBJ1-1	.	.	TGTGCCAGCAGTGAAGCCCACCGGGAAGCTTTCTTT	CASSEAHREAFF
TRBV28	TRBJ1-2	once	.	TGTGCCAGCAGCCCCCTGAGGTCCTATGGCTACACCTTC	CASSPLRSYGYTF
TRBV5-1	TRBJ2-7	.	TRBD1	TGCGCCAGCAGTTCCAGGACAGGGATCTACGAGCAGTACTTC	CASSSRTGIYEQYF
TRBV19	TRBJ2-3	.	.	TGTGCCAGTAGTACACCCCGCGGAGGGCGAAATACGCAGTATTTT	CASSTPRGGRNTQYF